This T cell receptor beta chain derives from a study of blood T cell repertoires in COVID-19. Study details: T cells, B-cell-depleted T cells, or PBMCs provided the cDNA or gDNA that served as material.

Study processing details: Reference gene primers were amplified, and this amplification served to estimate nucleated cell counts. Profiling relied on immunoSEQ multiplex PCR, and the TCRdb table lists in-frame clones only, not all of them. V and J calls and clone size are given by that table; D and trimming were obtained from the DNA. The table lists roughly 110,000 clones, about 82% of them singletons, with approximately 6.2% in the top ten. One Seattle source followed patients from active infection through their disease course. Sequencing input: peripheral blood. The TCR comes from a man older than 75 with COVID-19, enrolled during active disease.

Here the CDR3 DNA reads TGCGCCAGCAGCCAGGACAGGGTCCGGGGGACCCAGTACTTC. Protein product: CASSQDRVRGTQYF. This chain connects TRBV5-1 to TRBJ2-5; 8 positions match TRBD1. Germline loops: CDR1 SGHRS, CDR2 YFSETQ. Germline trimming cut 4 bases from V and 7 bases from J; bases unmatched to any gene: 9. The CDR3 has 14 residues.